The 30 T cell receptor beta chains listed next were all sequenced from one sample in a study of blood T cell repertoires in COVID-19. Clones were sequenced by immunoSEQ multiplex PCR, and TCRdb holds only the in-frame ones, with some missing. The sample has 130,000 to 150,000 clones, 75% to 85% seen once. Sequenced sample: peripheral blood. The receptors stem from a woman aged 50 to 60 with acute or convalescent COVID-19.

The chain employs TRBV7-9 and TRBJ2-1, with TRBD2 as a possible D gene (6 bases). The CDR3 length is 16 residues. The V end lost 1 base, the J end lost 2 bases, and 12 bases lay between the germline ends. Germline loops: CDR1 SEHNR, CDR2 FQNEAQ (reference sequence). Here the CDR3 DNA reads TGTGCCAGCAGCTTAGACGGGACTCTTGCCTACAATGAGCAGTTCTTC. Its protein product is CASSLDGTLAYNEQFF.

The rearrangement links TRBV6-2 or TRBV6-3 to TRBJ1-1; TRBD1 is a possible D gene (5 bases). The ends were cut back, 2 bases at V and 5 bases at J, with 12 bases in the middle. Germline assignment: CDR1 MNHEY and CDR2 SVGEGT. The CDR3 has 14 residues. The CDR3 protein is CASSYGGGWTEAFF. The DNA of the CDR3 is TGTGCCAGCAGTTACGGCGGGGGTTGGACTGAAGCTTTCTTT.

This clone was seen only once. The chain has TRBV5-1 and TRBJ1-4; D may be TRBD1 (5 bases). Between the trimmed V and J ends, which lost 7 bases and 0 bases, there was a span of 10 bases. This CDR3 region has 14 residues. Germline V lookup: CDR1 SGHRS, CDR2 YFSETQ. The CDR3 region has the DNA TGCGCCAGCGCGGGGGGAGCAACTAATGAAAAACTGTTTTTT. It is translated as CASAGGATNEKLFF.

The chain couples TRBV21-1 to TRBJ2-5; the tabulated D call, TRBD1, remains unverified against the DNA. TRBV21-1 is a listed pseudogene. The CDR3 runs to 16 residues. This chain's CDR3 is CASTSGGTGNWATQYF. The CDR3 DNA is TGTGCCAGCACCTCGGGCGGGACAGGGAATTGGGCGACCCAGTACTTC.

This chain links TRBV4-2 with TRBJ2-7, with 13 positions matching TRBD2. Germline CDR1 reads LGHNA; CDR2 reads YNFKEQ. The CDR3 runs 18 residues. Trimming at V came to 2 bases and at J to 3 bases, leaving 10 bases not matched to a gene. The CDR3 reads CASSQPTSGGPNNYEQYF. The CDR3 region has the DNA TGTGCCAGCAGCCAACCGACTAGCGGGGGGCCAAATAACTACGAGCAGTACTTC.

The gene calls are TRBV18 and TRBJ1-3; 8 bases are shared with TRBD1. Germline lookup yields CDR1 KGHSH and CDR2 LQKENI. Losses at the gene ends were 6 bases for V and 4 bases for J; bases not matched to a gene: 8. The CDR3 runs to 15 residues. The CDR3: CASSLQGTGGNTIYF. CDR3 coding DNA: TGTGCCAGCTCCCTACAGGGGACAGGAGGAAACACCATATATTTT.

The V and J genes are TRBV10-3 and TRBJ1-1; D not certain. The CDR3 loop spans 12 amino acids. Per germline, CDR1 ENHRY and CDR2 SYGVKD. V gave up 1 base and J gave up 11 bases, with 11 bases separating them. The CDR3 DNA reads TGTGCCATCAGTGAGTTTGAGGATGGCGCTTTCTTT. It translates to CAISEFEDGAFF.

The CDR3 sequence: CASSLSQTTAKREQYF. As DNA, the CDR3 is TGTGCCAGCAGTTTATCCCAAACAACAGCCAAACGCGAGCAGTACTTC. The chain carries TRBV28 and TRBJ2-7; no clear D gene. CDR1 is MDHEN and CDR2 is SYDVKM in the germline V gene. V lost 1 base and J lost 6, with 19 bases in between. The CDR3 is 16 residues long.

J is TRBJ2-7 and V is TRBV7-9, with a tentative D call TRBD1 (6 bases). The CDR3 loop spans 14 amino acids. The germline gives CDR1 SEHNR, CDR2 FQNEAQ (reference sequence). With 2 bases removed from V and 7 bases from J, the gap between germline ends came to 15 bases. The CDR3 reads CASSLLPPRGEQYF. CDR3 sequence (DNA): TGTGCCAGCAGCTTACTTCCCCCCAGGGGTGAGCAGTACTTC.

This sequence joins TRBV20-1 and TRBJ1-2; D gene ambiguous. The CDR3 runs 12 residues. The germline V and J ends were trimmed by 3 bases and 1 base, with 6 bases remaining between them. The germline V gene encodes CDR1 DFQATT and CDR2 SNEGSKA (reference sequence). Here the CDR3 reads CSASDYNYGYTF. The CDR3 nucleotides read TGCAGTGCTAGTGACTATAACTATGGCTACACCTTC.

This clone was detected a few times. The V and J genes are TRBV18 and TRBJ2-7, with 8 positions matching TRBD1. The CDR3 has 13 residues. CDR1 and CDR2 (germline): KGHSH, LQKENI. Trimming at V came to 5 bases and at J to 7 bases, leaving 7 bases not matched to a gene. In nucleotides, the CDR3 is TGTGCCAGCTCATTAACAGGGGGACGGGAGCAGTACTTC. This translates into CASSLTGGREQYF.

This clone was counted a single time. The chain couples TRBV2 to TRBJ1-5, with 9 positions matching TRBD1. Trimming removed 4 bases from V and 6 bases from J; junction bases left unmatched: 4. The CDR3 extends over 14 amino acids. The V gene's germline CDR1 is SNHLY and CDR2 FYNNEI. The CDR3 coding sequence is TGTGCCAGCAGTGGGGACAGGGTCGTTCAGCCCCAGCATTTT. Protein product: CASSGDRVVQPQHF.

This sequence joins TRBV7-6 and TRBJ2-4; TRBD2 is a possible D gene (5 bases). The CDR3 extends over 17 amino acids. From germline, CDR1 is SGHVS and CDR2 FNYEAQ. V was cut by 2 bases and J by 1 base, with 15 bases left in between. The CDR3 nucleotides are TGTGCCAGCAGCTTAAGGCAGGCGGGTTTGGCCAAAAACATTCAGTACTTC. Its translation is CASSLRQAGLAKNIQYF.

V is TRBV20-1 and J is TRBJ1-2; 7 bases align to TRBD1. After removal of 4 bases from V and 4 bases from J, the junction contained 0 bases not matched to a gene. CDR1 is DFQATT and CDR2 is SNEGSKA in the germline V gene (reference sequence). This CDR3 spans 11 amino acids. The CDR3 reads CSATGGYGYTF. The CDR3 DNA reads TGCAGTGCTACAGGGGGCTATGGCTACACCTTC.

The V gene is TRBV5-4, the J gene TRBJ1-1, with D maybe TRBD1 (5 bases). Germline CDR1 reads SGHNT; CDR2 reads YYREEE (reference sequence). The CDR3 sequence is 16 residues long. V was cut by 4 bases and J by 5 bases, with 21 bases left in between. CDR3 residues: CASSPEWGAVETEAFF. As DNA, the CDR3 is TGTGCCAGCAGCCCAGAGTGGGGCGCAGTGGAAACTGAAGCTTTCTTT.

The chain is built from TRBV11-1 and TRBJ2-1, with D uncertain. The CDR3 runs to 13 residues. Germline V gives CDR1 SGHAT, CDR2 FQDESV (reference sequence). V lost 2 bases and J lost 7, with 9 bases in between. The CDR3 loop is CASSLSPQNEQFF. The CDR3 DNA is TGTGCCAGCAGCTTAAGTCCCCAGAATGAGCAGTTCTTC.

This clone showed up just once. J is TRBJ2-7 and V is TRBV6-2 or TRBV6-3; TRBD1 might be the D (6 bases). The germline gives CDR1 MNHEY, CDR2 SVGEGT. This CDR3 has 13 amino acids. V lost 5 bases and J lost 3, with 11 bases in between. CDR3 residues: CASSTGTRYEQYF. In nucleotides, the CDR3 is TGTGCCAGCAGTACTGGGACACGCTACGAGCAGTACTTC.

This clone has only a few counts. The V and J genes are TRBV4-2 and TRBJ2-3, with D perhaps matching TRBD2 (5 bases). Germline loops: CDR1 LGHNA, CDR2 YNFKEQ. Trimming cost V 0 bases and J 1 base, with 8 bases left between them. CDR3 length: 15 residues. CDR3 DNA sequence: TGTGCCAGCAGCCAAGATCCCGGGGGCACAGATACGCAGTATTTT. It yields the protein CASSQDPGGTDTQYF.

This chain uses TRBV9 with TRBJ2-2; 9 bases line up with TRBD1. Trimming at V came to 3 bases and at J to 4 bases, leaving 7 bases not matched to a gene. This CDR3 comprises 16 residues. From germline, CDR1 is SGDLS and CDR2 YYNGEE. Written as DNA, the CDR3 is TGTGCCAGCAGCGCTTTCGAGGACAGGGGCACCGGGGAGCTGTTTTTT. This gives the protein CASSAFEDRGTGELFF.

The CDR3 nucleotides read TGTGCCAGCAGCTCCGGACAGGGGGTCTACAATGAGCAGTTCTTC. Protein product: CASSSGQGVYNEQFF. The chain couples TRBV7-3 to TRBJ2-1; 10 bases line up with TRBD1. The V segment lost 4 bases and the J segment 3 bases; nucleotides outside the gene matches: 3. The germline V gene has CDR1 SGHTA and CDR2 FQGTGA. This CDR3 is built from 15 residues.

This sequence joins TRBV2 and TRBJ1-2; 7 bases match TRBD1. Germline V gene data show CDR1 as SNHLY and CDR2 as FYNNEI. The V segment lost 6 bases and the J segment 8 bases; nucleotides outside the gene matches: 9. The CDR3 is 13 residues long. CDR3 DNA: TGTGCCAGCAGAGAGCGACAGGGAGACGGCTACACCTTC. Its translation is CASRERQGDGYTF.

The CDR3 spells CASRLGQGADNEQFF. The CDR3 DNA reads as TGCGCCAGCAGGTTAGGACAGGGGGCGGACAATGAGCAGTTCTTC. This sequence joins TRBV5-1 and TRBJ2-1, with TRBD1 matching 11 bases. Germline assignment: CDR1 SGHRS and CDR2 YFSETQ. The CDR3 sequence is 15 residues long. V lost 5 bases, J lost 5 bases, and 6 bases stayed unmatched.

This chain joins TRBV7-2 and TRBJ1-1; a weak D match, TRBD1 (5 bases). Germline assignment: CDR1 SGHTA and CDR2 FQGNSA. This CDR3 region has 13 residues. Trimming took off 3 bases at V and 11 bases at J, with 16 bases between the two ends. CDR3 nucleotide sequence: TGTGCCAGCAGCTTCCGGGACCGGGAGGGGGCTTTCTTT. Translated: CASSFRDREGAFF. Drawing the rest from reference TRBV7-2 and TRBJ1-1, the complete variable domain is GAGVSQSPSNKVTEKGKDVELRCDPISGHTALYWYRQSLGQGLEFLIYFQGNSAPDKSGLPSDRFSAERTGGSVSTLTIQRTQQEDSAVYLCASSFRDREGAFFGQGTRLTVV.

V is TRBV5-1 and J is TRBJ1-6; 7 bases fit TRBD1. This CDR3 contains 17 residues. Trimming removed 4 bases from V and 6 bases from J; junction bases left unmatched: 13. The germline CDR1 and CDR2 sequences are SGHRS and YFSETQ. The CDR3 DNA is TGCGCCAGCAGCCTACCCCGTGACAGGGATTCTAATTCACCCCTCCACTTT. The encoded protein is CASSLPRDRDSNSPLHF.

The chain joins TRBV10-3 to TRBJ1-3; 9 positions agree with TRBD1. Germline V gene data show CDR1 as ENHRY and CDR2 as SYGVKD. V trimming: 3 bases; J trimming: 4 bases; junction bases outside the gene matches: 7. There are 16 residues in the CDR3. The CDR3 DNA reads TGTGCCATCAGTGACCCGGACAGGGGAGCGGGAAACACCATATATTTT. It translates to CAISDPDRGAGNTIYF.

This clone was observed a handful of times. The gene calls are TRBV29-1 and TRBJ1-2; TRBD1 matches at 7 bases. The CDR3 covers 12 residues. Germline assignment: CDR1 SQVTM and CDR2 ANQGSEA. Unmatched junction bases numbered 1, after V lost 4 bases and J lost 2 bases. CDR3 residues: CSVAGQNYGYTF. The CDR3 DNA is TGCAGCGTTGCGGGACAGAACTATGGCTACACCTTC.

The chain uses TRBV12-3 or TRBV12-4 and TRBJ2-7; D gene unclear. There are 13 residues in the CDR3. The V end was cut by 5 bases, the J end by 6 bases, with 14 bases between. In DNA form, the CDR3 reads TGTGCCAGCAGTATTGAACCGAGTGGCGAGCAGTACTTC. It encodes CASSIEPSGEQYF.

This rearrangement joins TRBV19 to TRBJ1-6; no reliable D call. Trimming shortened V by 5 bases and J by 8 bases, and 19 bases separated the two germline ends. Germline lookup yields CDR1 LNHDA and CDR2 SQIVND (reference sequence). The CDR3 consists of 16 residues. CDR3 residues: CASSARAGMMDSPLHF. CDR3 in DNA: TGTGCCAGTAGTGCCCGAGCGGGGATGATGGATTCACCCCTCCACTTT.

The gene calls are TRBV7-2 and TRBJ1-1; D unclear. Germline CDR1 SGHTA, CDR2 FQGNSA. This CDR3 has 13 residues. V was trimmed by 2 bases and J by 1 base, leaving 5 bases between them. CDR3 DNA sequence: TGTGCCAGCAGCTTACAGGCGAACACTGAAGCTTTCTTT. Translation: CASSLQANTEAFF.

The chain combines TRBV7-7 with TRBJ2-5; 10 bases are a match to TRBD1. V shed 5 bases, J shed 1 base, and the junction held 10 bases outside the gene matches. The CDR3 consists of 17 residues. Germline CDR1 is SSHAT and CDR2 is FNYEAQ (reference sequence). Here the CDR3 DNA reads TGTGCCAGCAGCCGTACCCTGGACAGGGGGTCCCAAGAGACCCAGTACTTC. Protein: CASSRTLDRGSQETQYF. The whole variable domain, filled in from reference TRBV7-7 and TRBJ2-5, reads GAGVSQSPRYKVTKRGQDVTLRCDPISSHATLYWYQQALGQGPEFLTYFNYEAQPDKSGLPSDRFSAERPEGSISTLTIQRTEQRDSAMYRCASSRTLDRGSQETQYFGPGTRLLVL.